A selection of T cell receptor beta chains follows, all from one sample in a study of T cell responses to AZD1222 COVID-19 vaccine. This table comes from immunoSEQ multiplex PCR, and its TCRdb copy is limited to in-frame clones, with some not included. Seen here are approximately 30,000 clones, less than 90% observed once, and the top ten hold approximately 6.5%. Sequencing used peripheral blood, obtained on day 0 of AZD1222 vaccination. These receptors were obtained from an adult in good health. The CDR3 runs from the conserved cysteine through the conserved F or W. Each record gives: CDR3 length, clone size, D gene, V gene, J gene, CDR3 DNA, CDR3 protein. The D gene is left open where the match is weak. Expanded clones get a size class; other rows say once, few or many, or leave the size out.

>16|.|TRBD2|TRBV14|TRBJ2-7
TGTGCCAGCAGCCAAGTCGGGCAGCGGGGCTTTTACGAGCAGTACTTC
CASSQVGQRGFYEQYF
>15|few|TRBD1|TRBV9|TRBJ1-2
TGTGCCAGCAGCCCCGGGACAGGGAACCTCTATGGCTACACCTTC
CASSPGTGNLYGYTF
>14|.|.|TRBV19|TRBJ2-5
TGTGCCAGTAGCACCCCCCGGCAGGGAGAGACCCAGTACTTC
CASSTPRQGETQYF
>15|.|.|TRBV7-6|TRBJ2-5
TGTGCCAGCAGCCAGGAAGACGGCTTCCAAGAGACCCAGTACTTC
CASSQEDGFQETQYF
>19|.|.|TRBV7-2|TRBJ2-4
TGTGCCAGCAGCGACCCTTTTAGGGGGGGGGCTCTAGCCAAAAACATTCAGTACTTC
CASSDPFRGGALAKNIQYF
>15|.|TRBD2|TRBV4-1|TRBJ2-7
TGCGCCAGCAGCCAAGAAGGGACTAGCGGGAGGGAGCAGTACTTC
CASSQEGTSGREQYF
>16|few|.|TRBV11-2|TRBJ2-7
TGTGCCAGCAGCTTAGATTCTGCCAGCAGCTCCTACGAGCAGTACTTC
CASSLDSASSSYEQYF
>15|.|TRBD1|TRBV3-1/TRBV3-2|TRBJ2-3
TGTGCCAGCAGCCCCGGACAGGGGGCGGGAGATACGCAGTATTTT
CASSPGQGAGDTQYF
>14|.|TRBD1|TRBV5-1|TRBJ1-6
TGCGCCAGCAGACCAGACAGGGCGCCTTCACCCCTCCACTTT
CASRPDRAPSPLHF
>13|.|.|TRBV3-1/TRBV3-2|TRBJ1-1
TGTGCCAGCAGCCAAGAAACGAGGACTGAAGCTTTCTTT
CASSQETRTEAFF
>16|.|TRBD1|TRBV9|TRBJ2-2
TGTGCCAGCAGCGTAGGACAGGGATCTTGGGGCGGGGAGCTGTTTTTT
CASSVGQGSWGGELFF
>14|.|TRBD1|TRBV2|TRBJ1-2
TGTGCCAGCAGCGGACAGGGGGCTAACTATGGCTACACCTTC
CASSGQGANYGYTF
>15|.|.|TRBV6-5|TRBJ2-4
TGTGCCAGCAGTTACTCGCTAGGAGCCAAAAACATTCAGTACTTC
CASSYSLGAKNIQYF
>12|.|.|TRBV29-1|TRBJ1-1
TGCAGCGTTGACAGGGGTGGTTCTGAAGCTTTCTTT
CSVDRGGSEAFF
>12|.|TRBD2|TRBV11-2|TRBJ2-3
TGTGCCAGCAGCTTAGAAGCGGGGCCGCAGTATTTT
CASSLEAGPQYF
>16|.|TRBD2|TRBV10-2|TRBJ2-1
TGCGCCAGCAGTGAGTCGGTTAGCGGGACCTACAATGAGCAGTTCTTC
CASSESVSGTYNEQFF
>15|.|TRBD2|TRBV27|TRBJ2-1
TGTGCCAGCAGTGAGAGCGGGAGCCCCTACAATGAGCAGTTCTTC
CASSESGSPYNEQFF
>13|.|.|TRBV11-2|TRBJ2-7
TGTGCCAGCAGCTTAGAGTACAGGCCCTATCTGTACTTC
CASSLEYRPYLYF
>15|.|TRBD1|TRBV28|TRBJ1-2
TGTGCCAGCAGTTCCCCAGGAGGGGGCGACTGGGGCTACACCTTC
CASSSPGGGDWGYTF
>16|.|TRBD1|TRBV28|TRBJ1-5
TGTGCCAGCAGTTCTAGGGCCAGGGGGCCGAATCAGCCCCAGCATTTT
CASSSRARGPNQPQHF
>15|.|TRBD1|TRBV7-9|TRBJ1-3
TGTGCCAGCAGCCATCGACAGGGGACTGGAAACACCATATATTTT
CASSHRQGTGNTIYF
>14|.|.|TRBV28|TRBJ2-5
TGTGCCAGCAGTTTAATGGAAAACCAAGAGACCCAGTACTTC
CASSLMENQETQYF
>18|.|TRBD1|TRBV7-6|TRBJ1-5
TGTGCCAGCCCCCCGGGTCCCGGGACAGGGGAGTACATTCAGCCCCAGCATTTT
CASPPGPGTGEYIQPQHF
>15|.|.|TRBV2|TRBJ1-2
TGTGCCAGCAGTGGTCCGCCAGCCTTCGACTATGGCTACACCTTC
CASSGPPAFDYGYTF
>14|.|TRBD1|TRBV3-1/TRBV3-2|TRBJ1-5
TGTGCCAGCAGCCAGGGACAGATAAATCAGCCCCAGCATTTT
CASSQGQINQPQHF
>14|few|.|TRBV28|TRBJ1-5
TGTGCCAGCGCCGCGGGGGGAACGGGACAGCCCCAGCATTTT
CASAAGGTGQPQHF
>13|few|.|TRBV11-3|TRBJ2-1
TGTGCCAGCAGCTTAGATACAGCCAATGAGCAGTTCTTC
CASSLDTANEQFF
>15|.|.|TRBV7-8|TRBJ1-3
TGTGCCAGCAGCCGAGCGAGGGACTCTGGAAACACCATATATTTT
CASSRARDSGNTIYF
>13|.|TRBD2|TRBV19|TRBJ2-1
TGTGCCAGTAATCGTAGGGGAGGGGATGAGCAGTTCTTC
CASNRRGGDEQFF
>16|.|TRBD1|TRBV18|TRBJ1-2
TGTGCCAGCTCCCTTCCCGGGACAGGAGGGAACTATGGCTACACCTTC
CASSLPGTGGNYGYTF
>13|.|.|TRBV6-5|TRBJ2-1
TGTGCCAGCAGACCAGAACCGAGGAGTGAGCAGTTCTTC
CASRPEPRSEQFF
>13|.|.|TRBV19|TRBJ1-2
TGTGCCAGCGCATACGGTTTTGGCGTTGGCTACACCTTC
CASAYGFGVGYTF
>15|.|TRBD1|TRBV28|TRBJ1-1
TGTGCCAGCAGTTTACCCGGACAGGGTAACACTGAAGCTTTCTTT
CASSLPGQGNTEAFF
>14|.|.|TRBV5-1|TRBJ2-7
TGCGCCAGCAGCTTGGAACCTACCCCCTACGAGCAGTACTTC
CASSLEPTPYEQYF
>14|.|.|TRBV7-2|TRBJ1-6
TGTGCCAGCAGCTTAGTAGGAGCGAATTCACCCCTCCACTTT
CASSLVGANSPLHF
>11|.|.|TRBV7-2|TRBJ1-2
TGTGCCAGCAGCACAAACTATGGCTACACCTTC
CASSTNYGYTF
>15|.|TRBD1|TRBV30|TRBJ1-5
TGTGCCTGGAGTGACGGACAGGGCCCCCGAGAGACCCAGCATTTT
CAWSDGQGPRETQHF
>18|.|TRBD1|TRBV2|TRBJ1-3
TGTGCCAGCAGAGCCCTAAATGGGGACAGGGAGAGTGGAAACACCATATATTTT
CASRALNGDRESGNTIYF
>15|.|.|TRBV10-3|TRBJ2-2
TGTGCCATCAGTGGTGGGACGGCGAACACCGGGGAGCTGTTTTTT
CAISGGTANTGELFF
>13|.|TRBD1|TRBV30|TRBJ1-2
TGTGCCTGGAGGGTACAGGGGAGTAGTGGCTACACCTTC
CAWRVQGSSGYTF
>13|few|.|TRBV19|TRBJ1-5
TGTGCCAGCCGCTGGGGCAGCAATCAGCCCCAGCATTTT
CASRWGSNQPQHF
>14|.|.|TRBV5-8|TRBJ2-2
TGTGCCAGCAGCTTGGACGCGGGTACCGGGGAGCTGTTTTTT
CASSLDAGTGELFF
>16|.|.|TRBV3-1/TRBV3-2|TRBJ2-7
TGTGCCAGCAGCCAAGGGGGGAGTAGCGGCTACTACGAGCAGTACTTC
CASSQGGSSGYYEQYF
>15|few|TRBD1|TRBV20-1|TRBJ1-4
TGCAGTGCTAGTGGGCAAGGGGGCCAACGGGAAAAACTGTTTTTT
CSASGQGGQREKLFF
>15|.|TRBD1|TRBV11-2|TRBJ1-5
TGTGCCAGCAGCTTAGGACAGGGGGCAAGTCAGCCCCAGCATTTT
CASSLGQGASQPQHF
>14|few|TRBD1|TRBV7-8|TRBJ1-6
TGTGCCAGCAGCTCGCGGGACAGTACTTCACCCCTCCACTTT
CASSSRDSTSPLHF
>16|.|TRBD1|TRBV15|TRBJ1-4
TGTGCCACCAGCAGAGAAGGGACAGGGGGAAGTGAAAAACTGTTTTTT
CATSREGTGGSEKLFF
>15|.|.|TRBV9|TRBJ1-6
TGTGCCAGCAGCGCCTCCGCCGGGAGTAATTCACCCCTCCACTTT
CASSASAGSNSPLHF
>13|.|.|TRBV19|TRBJ1-1
TGTGCCAGTAGTACGGGGGGCAACACTGAAGCTTTCTTT
CASSTGGNTEAFF